This T cell receptor beta chain was recovered during a study of shared clonotypes between healthy human individuals. Study-wide context: Each donor's CD8 memory used one plate, CD8 naive two, each CD4 subset three. Broader study findings: Naive subsets tended to show greater estimated richness than memory subsets. Compared with clonotypes that all four donors shared, non-shared clonotypes had lower generation probabilities.

Points on this clone: What it recognizes is unknown.

The germline V gene encodes CDR1 SGDLS and CDR2 YYNGEE. The CDR3 is made up of 13 amino acids. The ends were cut back, 0 bases at V and 9 bases at J, with 12 bases in the middle. Running of the assay took place at deep level. The method was immunoSEQ multiplex PCR; TCRdb's version includes in-frame clones alone and lacks a portion of them. The profile shows 190,000 or so clones, approximately 60% of them singletons. This chain joins TRBV9 and TRBJ1-2, with no clear D. This TCR was recovered from a man aged 30 to 39 in good health. Specimen: memory CD4+ T cells sorted from blood. Subset defined: CD45RA-negative fraction. The CDR3 loop is CASSVAQESSYTF. The DNA for the CDR3 is TGTGCCAGCAGCGTAGCTCAGGAATCGAGCTACACCTTC. Full variable domain (remainder filled in from reference TRBV9 and TRBJ1-2): DSGVTQTPKHLITATGQRVTLRCSPRSGDLSVYWYQQSLDQGLQFLIQYYNGEERAKGNILERFSAQQFPDLHSELNLSSLELGDSALYFCASSVAQESSYTFGSGTRLTVV.